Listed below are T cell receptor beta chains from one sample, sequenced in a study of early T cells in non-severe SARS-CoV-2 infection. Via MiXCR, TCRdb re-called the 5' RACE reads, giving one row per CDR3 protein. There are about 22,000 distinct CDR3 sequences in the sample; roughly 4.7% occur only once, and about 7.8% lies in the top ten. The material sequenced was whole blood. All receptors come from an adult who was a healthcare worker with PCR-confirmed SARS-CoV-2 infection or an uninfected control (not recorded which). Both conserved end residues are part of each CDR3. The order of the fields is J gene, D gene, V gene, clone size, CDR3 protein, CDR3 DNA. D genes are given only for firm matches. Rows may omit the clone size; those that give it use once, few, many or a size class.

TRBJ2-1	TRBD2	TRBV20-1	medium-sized	CSASGLLAGVYNEQFF	TGCAGTGCTAGCGGGCTCCTTGCGGGGGTTTACAATGAGCAGTTCTTC
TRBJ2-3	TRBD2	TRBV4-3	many	CASSQVFRLAGGLDPDTQYF	TGCGCCAGCAGCCAAGTATTTAGGCTAGCGGGGGGCCTGGACCCAGATACGCAGTATTTT
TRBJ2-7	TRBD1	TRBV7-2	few	CASSPGTGLNEQYF	TGTGCCAGCAGCCCGGGGACAGGATTAAACGAGCAGTACTTC
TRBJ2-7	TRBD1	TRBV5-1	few	CASSFWDRANEQYF	TGCGCCAGCAGCTTCTGGGACAGGGCCAACGAGCAGTACTTC
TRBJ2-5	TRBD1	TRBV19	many	CASSGTAQETQYF	TGTGCCAGTAGCGGGACAGCACAAGAGACCCAGTACTTC
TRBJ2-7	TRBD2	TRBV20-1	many	CSALGLAVVYEQYF	TGCAGTGCATTGGGACTAGCGGTCGTGTACGAGCAGTACTTC
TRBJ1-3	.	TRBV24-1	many	CATSDPTGNTIYF	TGTGCCACCAGTGACCCTACAGGAAACACCATATATTTT
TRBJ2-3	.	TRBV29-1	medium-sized	CSVYELADTQYF	TGCAGCGTTTATGAGCTGGCAGATACGCAGTATTTT
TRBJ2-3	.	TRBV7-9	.	CASNDILSGDTQYF	TGTGCCAGCAACGACATATTGAGCGGTGATACGCAGTATTTT
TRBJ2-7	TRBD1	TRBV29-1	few	CSGRDSTYEQYF	TGCAGCGGACGGGACAGTACCTACGAGCAGTACTTC
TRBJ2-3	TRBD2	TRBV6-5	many	CASTGGFADTQYF	TGTGCCAGCACGGGGGGGTTCGCAGATACGCAGTATTTT
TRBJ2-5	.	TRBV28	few	CASSTPRGETQYF	TGTGCCAGCAGTACTCCAAGGGGGGAGACCCAGTACTTC
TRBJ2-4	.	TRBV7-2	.	CASSLVPGGGASATWLAKNIQYF	TGTGCCAGCAGCTTAGTCCCGGGAGGGGGCGCATCGGCGACGTGGCTAGCCAAAAACATTCAGTACTTC
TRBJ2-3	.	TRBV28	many	CASSPRGTTYTDTQYF	TGTGCCAGCAGTCCCCGAGGGACAACTTACACAGATACGCAGTATTTT
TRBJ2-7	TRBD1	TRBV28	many	CASSGTEGALSEQYF	TGTGCCAGCAGTGGGACCGAGGGGGCTCTGAGCGAGCAGTACTTC